This entry features one T cell receptor (beta chain) sequence. Its matching antigen is unknown. This specimen comes from a study of identical twins. Notes on the study in general: Insertion counts were lower in abundant cord blood beta clonotypes, a trend that memory repertoires did not show. Zero-insertion analyses could be partly confounded by invariant MAIT and iNKT cells.

Germline CDR1 is SGHRS and CDR2 is YFSETQ. Trimming took 1 base from V and 5 from J; bases not matched to a gene: 9. The CDR3 consists of 16 residues. Everyone who gave samples was a healthy Caucasian. MiXCR, applied by TCRdb to the 5' RACE reads, yields one record per CDR3 protein. The data show 500,000 to 550,000 distinct CDR3 sequences, under 25% seen once. These data also formed part of another study, on yellow fever vaccine responses in identical twins.

Material for sequencing was CD4+ T cells sorted from blood. V gene TRBV5-1 combines with J gene TRBJ2-3, with 8 positions matching TRBD2. The receptor comes from a woman between 18 and 29 years old in good health. CDR3 coding DNA: TGCGCCAGCAGCTTGTTGGGACTAGGAGGGTTAGATACGCAGTATTTT. Translation gives CASSLLGLGGLDTQYF.